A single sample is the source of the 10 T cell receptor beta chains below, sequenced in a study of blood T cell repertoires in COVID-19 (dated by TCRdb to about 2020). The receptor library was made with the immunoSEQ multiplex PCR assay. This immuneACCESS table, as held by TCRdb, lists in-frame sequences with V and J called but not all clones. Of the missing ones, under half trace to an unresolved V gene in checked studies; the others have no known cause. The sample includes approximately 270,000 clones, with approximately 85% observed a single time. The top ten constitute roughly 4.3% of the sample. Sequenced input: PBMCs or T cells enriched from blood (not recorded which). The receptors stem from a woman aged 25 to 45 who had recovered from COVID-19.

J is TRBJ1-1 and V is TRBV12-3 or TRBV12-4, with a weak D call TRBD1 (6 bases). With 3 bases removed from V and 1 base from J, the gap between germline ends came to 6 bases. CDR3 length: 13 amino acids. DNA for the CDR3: TGTGCCAGCAGTTTCAGGGGGAACACTGAAGCTTTCTTT. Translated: CASSFRGNTEAFF.

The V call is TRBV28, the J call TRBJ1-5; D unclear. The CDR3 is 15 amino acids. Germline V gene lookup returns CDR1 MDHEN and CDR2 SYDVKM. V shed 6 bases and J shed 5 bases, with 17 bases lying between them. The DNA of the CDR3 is TGTGCCAGCAGATTTGAGGCCCGGAGGGATCAGCCCCAGCATTTT. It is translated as CASRFEARRDQPQHF.

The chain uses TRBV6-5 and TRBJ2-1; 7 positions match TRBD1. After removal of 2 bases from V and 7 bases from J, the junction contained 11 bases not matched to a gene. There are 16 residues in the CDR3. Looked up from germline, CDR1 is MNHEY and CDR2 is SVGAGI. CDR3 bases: TGTGCCAGCAGTTACACCGAGTCGATCAGGGGGAATGAGCAGTTCTTC. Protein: CASSYTESIRGNEQFF.

As DNA, the CDR3 is TGTGCCAGCGGGGGAAGGGGGCTGGCTTTCTTT. It is translated as CASGGRGLAFF. The chain is built from TRBV6-6 and TRBJ1-1, with 7 bases that match TRBD1. Unmatched junction bases numbered 8, after V lost 8 bases and J lost 11 bases. The V gene's germline CDR1 is MNHNY and CDR2 SVGAGI (reference sequence). This CDR3 has 11 amino acids.

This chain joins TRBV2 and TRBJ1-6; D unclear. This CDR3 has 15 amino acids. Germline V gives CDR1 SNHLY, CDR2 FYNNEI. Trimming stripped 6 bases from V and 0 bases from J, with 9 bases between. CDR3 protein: CASSRRDSYNSPLHF. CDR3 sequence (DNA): TGTGCCAGCAGCCGACGGGACTCCTATAATTCACCCCTCCACTTT.

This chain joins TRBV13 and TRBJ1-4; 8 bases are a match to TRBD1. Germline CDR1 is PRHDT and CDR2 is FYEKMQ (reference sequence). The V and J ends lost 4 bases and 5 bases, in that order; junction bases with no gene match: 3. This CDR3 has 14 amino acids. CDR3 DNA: TGTGCCAGCAGCTCTCGGACAGGGAATGAAAAACTGTTTTTT. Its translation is CASSSRTGNEKLFF.

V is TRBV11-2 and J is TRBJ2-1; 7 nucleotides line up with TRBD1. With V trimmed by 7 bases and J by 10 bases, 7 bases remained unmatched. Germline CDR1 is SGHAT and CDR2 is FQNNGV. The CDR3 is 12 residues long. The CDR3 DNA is TGTGCCAGCAACGATCGACAGGGAGAGCAGTTCTTC. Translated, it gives CASNDRQGEQFF.

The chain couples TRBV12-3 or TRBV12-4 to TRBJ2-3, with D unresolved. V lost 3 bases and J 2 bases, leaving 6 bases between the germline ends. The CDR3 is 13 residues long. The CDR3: CASSFSSTDTQYF. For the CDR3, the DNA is TGTGCCAGCAGTTTTAGCTCCACAGATACGCAGTATTTT.

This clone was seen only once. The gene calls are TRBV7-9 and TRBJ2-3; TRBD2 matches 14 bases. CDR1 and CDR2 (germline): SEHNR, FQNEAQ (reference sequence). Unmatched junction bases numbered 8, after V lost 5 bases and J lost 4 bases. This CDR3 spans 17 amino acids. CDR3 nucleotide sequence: TGTGCCAGCAGCCACGGACTAGCGGGAGGAGGGGCAGATACGCAGTATTTT. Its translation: CASSHGLAGGGADTQYF.

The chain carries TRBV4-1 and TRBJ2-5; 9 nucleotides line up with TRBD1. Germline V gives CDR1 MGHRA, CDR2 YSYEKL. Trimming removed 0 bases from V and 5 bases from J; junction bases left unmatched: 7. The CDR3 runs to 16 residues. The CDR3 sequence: CASSQDGGQGWETQYF. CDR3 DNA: TGCGCCAGCAGCCAAGATGGGGGACAGGGATGGGAGACCCAGTACTTC.